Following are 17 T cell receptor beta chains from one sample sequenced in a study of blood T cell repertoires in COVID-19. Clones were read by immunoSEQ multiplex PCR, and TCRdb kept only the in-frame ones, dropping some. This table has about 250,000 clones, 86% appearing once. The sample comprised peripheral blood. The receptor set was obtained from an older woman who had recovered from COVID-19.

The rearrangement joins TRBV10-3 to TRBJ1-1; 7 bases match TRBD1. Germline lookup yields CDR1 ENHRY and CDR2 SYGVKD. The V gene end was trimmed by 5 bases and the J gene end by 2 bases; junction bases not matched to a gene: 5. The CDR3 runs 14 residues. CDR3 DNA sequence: TGTGCCATCAGTATAGGGACAGCTAACACTGAAGCTTTCTTT. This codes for CAISIGTANTEAFF.

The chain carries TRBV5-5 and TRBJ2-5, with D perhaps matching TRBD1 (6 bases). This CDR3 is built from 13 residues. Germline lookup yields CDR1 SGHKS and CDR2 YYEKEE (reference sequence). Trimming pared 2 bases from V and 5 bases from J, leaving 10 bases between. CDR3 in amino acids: CASSLPGEETQYF. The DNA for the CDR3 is TGTGCCAGCAGCTTACCAGGGGAGGAGACCCAGTACTTC.

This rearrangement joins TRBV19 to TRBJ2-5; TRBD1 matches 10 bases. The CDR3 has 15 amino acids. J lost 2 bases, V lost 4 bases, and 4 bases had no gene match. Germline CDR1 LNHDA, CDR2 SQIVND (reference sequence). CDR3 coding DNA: TGTGCCAGTAGTAGGGGACAGGGGTTACAAGAGACCCAGTACTTC. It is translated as CASSRGQGLQETQYF. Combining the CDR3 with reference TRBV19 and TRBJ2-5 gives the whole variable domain DGGITQSPKYLFRKEGQNVTLSCEQNLNHDAMYWYRQDPGQGLRLIYYSQIVNDFQKGDIAEGYSVSREKKESFPLTVTSAQKNPTAFYLCASSRGQGLQETQYFGPGTRLLVL.

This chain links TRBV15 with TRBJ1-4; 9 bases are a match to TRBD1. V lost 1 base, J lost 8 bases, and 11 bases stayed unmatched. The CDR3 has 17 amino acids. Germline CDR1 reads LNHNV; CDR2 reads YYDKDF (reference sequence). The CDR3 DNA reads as TGTGCCACCAGCAGAGGGGGACAGGGCTCCTCTAGAGAAAAACTGTTTTTT. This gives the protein CATSRGGQGSSREKLFF.

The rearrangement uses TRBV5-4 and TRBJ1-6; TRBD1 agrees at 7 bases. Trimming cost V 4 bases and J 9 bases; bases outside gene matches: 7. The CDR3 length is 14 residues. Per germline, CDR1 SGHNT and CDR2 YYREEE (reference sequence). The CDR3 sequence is CASSPNDRASPLHF. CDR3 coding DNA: TGTGCCAGCAGCCCAAATGACAGGGCTTCACCCCTCCACTTT.

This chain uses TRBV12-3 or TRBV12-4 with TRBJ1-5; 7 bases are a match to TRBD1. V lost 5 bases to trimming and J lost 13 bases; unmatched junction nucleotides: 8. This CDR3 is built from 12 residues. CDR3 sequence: CASSVQGRPQHF. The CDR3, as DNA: TGTGCCAGCAGTGTACAGGGGAGGCCGCAGCATTTT.

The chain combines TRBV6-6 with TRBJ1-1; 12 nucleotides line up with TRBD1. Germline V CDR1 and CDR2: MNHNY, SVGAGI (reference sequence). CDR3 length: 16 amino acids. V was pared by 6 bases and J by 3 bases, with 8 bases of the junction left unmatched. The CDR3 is CASSQMGQGADTEAFF. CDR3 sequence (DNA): TGTGCCAGCAGCCAGATGGGACAGGGGGCGGACACTGAAGCTTTCTTT.

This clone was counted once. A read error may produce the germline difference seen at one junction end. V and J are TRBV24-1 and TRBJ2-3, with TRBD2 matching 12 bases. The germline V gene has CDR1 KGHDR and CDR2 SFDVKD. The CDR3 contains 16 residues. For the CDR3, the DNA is TGTGCCACCAGCTATCCTAGCGGGGGGGGCACAGATTCGCAGTATTTT. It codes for CATSYPSGGGTDSQYF.

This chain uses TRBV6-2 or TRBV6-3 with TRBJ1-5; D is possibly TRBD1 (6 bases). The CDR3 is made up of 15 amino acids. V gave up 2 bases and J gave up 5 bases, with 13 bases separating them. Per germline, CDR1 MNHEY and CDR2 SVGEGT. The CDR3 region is CASSYGQGPYQPQHF. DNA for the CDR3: TGTGCCAGCAGTTACGGCCAGGGGCCATATCAGCCCCAGCATTTT.

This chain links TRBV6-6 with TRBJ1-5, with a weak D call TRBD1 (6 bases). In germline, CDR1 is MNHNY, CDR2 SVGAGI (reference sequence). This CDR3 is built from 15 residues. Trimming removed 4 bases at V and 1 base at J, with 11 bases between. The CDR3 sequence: CASSSGQTSNQPQHF. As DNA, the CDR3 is TGTGCCAGCAGTTCCGGACAGACAAGCAATCAGCCCCAGCATTTT.

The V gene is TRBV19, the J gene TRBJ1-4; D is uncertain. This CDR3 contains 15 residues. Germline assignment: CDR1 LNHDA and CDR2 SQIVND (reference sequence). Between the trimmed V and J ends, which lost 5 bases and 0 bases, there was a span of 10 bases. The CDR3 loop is CASSSHRATNEKLFF. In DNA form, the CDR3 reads TGTGCCAGTAGTTCTCATCGGGCAACTAATGAAAAACTGTTTTTT.

CDR3 DNA: TGCGCCAGCAGCTGGTCCGGGACAGGGGATTTCGGTGAGCAGTTCTTC. Translated, it gives CASSWSGTGDFGEQFF. The chain recombines TRBV5-1 with TRBJ2-1; 10 nucleotides line up with TRBD1. Germline trimming cut 3 bases from V and 9 bases from J; bases unmatched to any gene: 12. Germline CDR1 SGHRS, CDR2 YFSETQ. This CDR3 contains 16 residues.

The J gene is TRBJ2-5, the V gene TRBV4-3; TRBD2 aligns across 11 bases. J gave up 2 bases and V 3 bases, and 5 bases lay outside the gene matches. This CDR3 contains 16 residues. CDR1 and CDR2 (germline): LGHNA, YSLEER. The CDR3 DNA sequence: TGCGCCAGCAGCCACTCTAGCGGGGGGAGTCAAGAGACCCAGTACTTC. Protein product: CASSHSSGGSQETQYF.

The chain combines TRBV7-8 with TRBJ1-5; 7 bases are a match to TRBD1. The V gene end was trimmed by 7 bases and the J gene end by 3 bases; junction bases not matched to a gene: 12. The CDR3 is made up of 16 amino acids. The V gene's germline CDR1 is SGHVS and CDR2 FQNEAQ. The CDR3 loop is CASTNGQEHYNQPQHF. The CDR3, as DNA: TGTGCCAGCACAAACGGACAGGAACATTACAATCAGCCCCAGCATTTT.

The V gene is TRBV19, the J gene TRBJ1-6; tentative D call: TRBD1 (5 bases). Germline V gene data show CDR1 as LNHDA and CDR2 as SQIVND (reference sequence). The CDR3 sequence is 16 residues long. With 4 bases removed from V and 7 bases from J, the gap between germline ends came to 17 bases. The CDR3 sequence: CASSTSSGGQNSPLHF. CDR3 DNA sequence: TGTGCCAGTAGTACCTCCAGCGGGGGTCAGAATTCACCCCTCCACTTT. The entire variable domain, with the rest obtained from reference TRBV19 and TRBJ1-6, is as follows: DGGITQSPKYLFRKEGQNVTLSCEQNLNHDAMYWYRQDPGQGLRLIYYSQIVNDFQKGDIAEGYSVSREKKESFPLTVTSAQKNPTAFYLCASSTSSGGQNSPLHFGNGTRLTVT.

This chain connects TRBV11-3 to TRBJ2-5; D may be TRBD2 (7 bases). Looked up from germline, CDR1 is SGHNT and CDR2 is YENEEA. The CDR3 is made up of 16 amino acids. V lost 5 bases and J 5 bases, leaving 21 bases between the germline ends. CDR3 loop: CASSISTGGSGETQYF. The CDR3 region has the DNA TGTGCCAGCAGCATATCTACGGGGGGCTCGGGGGAGACCCAGTACTTC.

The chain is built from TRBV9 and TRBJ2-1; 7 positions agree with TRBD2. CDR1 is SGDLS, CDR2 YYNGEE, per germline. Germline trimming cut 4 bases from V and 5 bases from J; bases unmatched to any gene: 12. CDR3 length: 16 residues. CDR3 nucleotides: TGTGCCAGCAGCCCCGCGGTGTGGGGGGGAAACAATGAGCAGTTCTTC. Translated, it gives CASSPAVWGGNNEQFF.